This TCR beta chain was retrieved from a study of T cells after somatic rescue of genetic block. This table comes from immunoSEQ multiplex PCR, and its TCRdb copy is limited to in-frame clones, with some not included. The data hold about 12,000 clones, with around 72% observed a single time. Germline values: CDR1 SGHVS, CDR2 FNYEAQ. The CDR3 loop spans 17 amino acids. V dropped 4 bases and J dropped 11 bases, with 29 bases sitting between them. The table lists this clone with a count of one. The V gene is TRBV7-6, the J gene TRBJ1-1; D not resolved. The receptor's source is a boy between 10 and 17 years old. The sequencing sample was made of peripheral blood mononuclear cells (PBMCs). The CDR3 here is CASSSSTGVLLNTRAFF. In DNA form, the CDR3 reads TGTGCCAGCAGCTCCAGCACGGGAGTCCTTCTGAACACTAGGGCTTTCTTT.